The text below deals with one T cell receptor beta chain. The clone's antigen remains unknown. No base-level quality is on record; no much larger clone is a single base apart. The source of the sample is a study of blood T cell repertoires in COVID-19 (dated by TCRdb to about 2020). Regarding the complete study: Samples from collaborators originated in the United States, Italy and Spain and spanned both the acute and convalescent phases of COVID-19. The repertoires were made available in a free public database intended to serve as a resource for research on the immune response to SARS-CoV-2. The sample metadata nearly always contained a de-identified subject ID, COVID-19 status, age in years and sex. Where available, HLA class I and class II types were obtained from metadata supplied by the sample provider rather than from assay-based typing. The prospective study material was composed of cDNA or gDNA derived from T cells, B-cell-depleted T cells, or PBMCs. The samples were drawn from two sources: the first 160 participants of the ongoing ImmuneRACE study, and 1,000 to 1,500 subjects contributed by 6 global collaborators. The dataset comprised deeply sampled blood TCRbeta repertoires from subjects exposed to, actively infected with, or recovered from COVID-19.

Results and caveats for the whole study, not just this receptor: How much clinical and demographic metadata was included differed by source and by participant, and the metadata was provided uncurated.

V lost 2 bases and J lost 10 bases, and the count of bases not matched to a germline gene is 8. CDR1 and CDR2 are drawn from the germline V gene (reference sequence): MNHNY, SVGAGI. The CDR3 numbers 14 residues from cysteine through phenylalanine. Only the CDR3 region is kept as DNA, spanning 42 bases read in frame from base 1. Whole blood was collected in K2EDTA tubes by collaborating institutions according to the institutions' own protocols. Collaborator samples were shipped for TCRbeta analysis as frozen whole blood, isolated PBMCs, or DNA extracted from either sample type. TCRbeta CDR3 regions were amplified from genomic DNA using the immunoSEQ Assay, a bias-controlled multiplex PCR. In the authors' own workflow: Nucleated cell counts per sample were estimated from amplification of reference gene primers within the assay. To quantify the absolute abundance of each unique TCRbeta CDR3 rearrangement, sequence reads were collapsed and filtered. For each sample, productive Simpson clonality was calculated as the square root of Simpson's diversity index over productive rearrangements. TCRdb took this table from immuneACCESS and kept in-frame rearrangements with V and J called. Such tables lack part of the clones; where checked against another copy, unresolved V genes explain under half of the gap, and the rest is unexplained. That table is the source of V, J and clone size, and D and trimming were worked out from the DNA. This sample has under 250,000 clones in its table, and around four fifths of those were observed once. Approximately 2.6% of the sample is in the top ten clones.

Material for sequencing was peripheral blood. The source of this sequence is a woman in her seventies with active or convalescent COVID-19. This chain is built from TRBV6-6 and TRBJ1-1, with 9 bases in between that match TRBD1. The CDR3 reads CASSYARGQGAAFF. The sequenced DNA: TGTGCCAGCAGTTACGCACGGGGACAGGGAGCAGCTTTCTTT.